The 12 T cell receptor beta chains below all came from one sample that was sequenced in a study of T-cell memory formation after mild COVID-19 (dated by TCRdb to the early 2020s). Libraries were made using 5' RACE. For sequencing, an Illumina NovaSeq 6000 was employed. TCRdb reprocessing: public reads trimmed at Q25 with fastp, clones called with MiXCR, in-frame beta chains kept. Every distinct CDR3 protein forms one entry, paired with its most common genes and DNA. The sample table holds fewer than 250,000 distinct CDR3 sequences, of which roughly 30% were seen once. Jointly, the top ten make up over 9.5% of the sample. Sample: PBMCs or a T cell subset sorted from them (not recorded which). These receptors were collected from an adult woman who had mild COVID-19 (a few samples of this study predate the infection). The sample titles of this study are shuffled in the database, so cell type and time point are left out; the donor was told from shared clones.

The rearrangement links TRBV12-3 or TRBV12-4 to TRBJ1-4; D is possibly TRBD1 (5 bases). The CDR3 has 14 residues. V shed 5 bases and J shed 8 bases, with 15 bases lying between them. The CDR3 nucleotides read TGTGCCAGCAGTGACTATGGGACTGGGGAAAAACTGTTTTTT. Protein: CASSDYGTGEKLFF.

This clonotype was found a few times. V usage is TRBV5-5 and J usage is TRBJ2-5, with D perhaps assigned TRBD1 or TRBD2 (5 bases each). Germline V gene sequence: CDR1 SGHKS, CDR2 YYEKEE (reference sequence). The CDR3 totals 13 residues. V was trimmed by 0 bases and J by 5 bases, leaving 8 bases between them. The CDR3 DNA reads as TGTGCCAGCAGCTTGGAAGGGGAGGAGACCCAGTACTTC. Its protein is CASSLEGEETQYF.

V gene TRBV19 combines with J gene TRBJ2-3; weak D call: TRBD2 (6 bases). The CDR3 extends over 16 amino acids. Trimming took 5 bases from V and 6 from J, leaving 21 bases between them. CDR1 is LNHDA, CDR2 SQIVND, per germline (reference sequence). The CDR3 sequence: CASSGGLANPTDTQYF. The CDR3 bases are TGTGCCAGTAGTGGGGGACTTGCCAATCCTACTGATACGCAGTATTTT.

The chain employs TRBV7-9 and TRBJ2-7; 9 bases align to TRBD1. This CDR3 is built from 15 residues. With 5 bases clipped from V and 6 bases from J, the junction kept 11 bases outside the gene matches. Germline V gene data show CDR1 as SEHNR and CDR2 as FQNEAQ (reference sequence). Here the CDR3 DNA reads TGTGCCAGCAGCGACACGGGACAGGGCGACGGCGAGCAGTACTTC. Its translation: CASSDTGQGDGEQYF.

The chain recombines TRBV2 with TRBJ2-7; weak D call: TRBD2 (5 bases). Germline V gives CDR1 SNHLY, CDR2 FYNNEI. The CDR3 is 16 amino acids. V lost 3 bases and J 5 bases, leaving 20 bases between the germline ends. The CDR3 protein is CASSDWRRSSLHEQYF. CDR3 DNA sequence: TGTGCCAGCAGTGATTGGAGGAGAAGCTCTTTACACGAGCAGTACTTC.

This clonotype was counted only a few times. The rearrangement joins TRBV7-6 to TRBJ2-5, with D tentatively TRBD2 (6 bases). CDR3 length: 16 amino acids. Trimming left V 1 base short and J 4 bases short, with 16 bases between. Per germline, CDR1 SGHVS and CDR2 FNYEAQ. CDR3 sequence (DNA): TGTGCCAGCAGCTTAGACCCCGGGAGTCAGCTAGAGACCCAGTACTTC. Its protein is CASSLDPGSQLETQYF.

The rearrangement links TRBV29-1 to TRBJ2-1, with D possibly matching TRBD2 (6 bases). The ends were cut back, 4 bases at V and 4 bases at J, with 11 bases in the middle. There are 13 residues in the CDR3. Germline loops: CDR1 SQVTM, CDR2 ANQGSEA. The CDR3 DNA is TGCAGCGTTGTTAGCGGCCTTTACAATGAGCAGTTCTTC. It specifies CSVVSGLYNEQFF.

The chain combines TRBV7-9 with TRBJ2-2, with 14 bases identical to TRBD2. Trimming at V came to 5 bases and at J to 2 bases, leaving 10 bases not matched to a gene. Germline CDR1 SEHNR, CDR2 FQNEAQ (reference sequence). The CDR3 runs 19 residues. The CDR3 DNA reads TGTGCCAGCAGCCCGCTGACTAGCGGGGGGGCTACTAACACCGGGGAGCTGTTTTTT. Protein: CASSPLTSGGATNTGELFF.

In DNA form, the CDR3 reads TGTGCCACCAGCAGGAGTCACAGGGATTTGGAGCAGTACTTC. This encodes CATSRSHRDLEQYF. The chain combines TRBV15 with TRBJ2-7; tentatively, D is TRBD1 (6 bases). V lost 3 bases and J lost 7, with 16 bases in between. CDR3 length equals 14 residues. Germline V gene lookup returns CDR1 LNHNV and CDR2 YYDKDF (reference sequence).

This clonotype was counted a few times. J is TRBJ1-2 and V is TRBV7-8, with 9 bases lining up with TRBD1. Looked up from germline, CDR1 is SGHVS and CDR2 is FQNEAQ. This CDR3 contains 17 residues. V lost 5 bases and J lost 4; bases outside the gene matches: 14. CDR3 sequence: CASSGRRTGVAVYGYTF. The CDR3 region has the DNA TGTGCCAGCAGCGGAAGAAGGACAGGGGTTGCCGTCTATGGCTACACCTTC.

The V call is TRBV20-1, the J call TRBJ1-4; 9 bases align to TRBD1. CDR1 is DFQATT and CDR2 is SNEGSKA in the germline V gene (reference sequence). J gave up 5 bases and V 1 base, and 5 bases lay outside the gene matches. The CDR3 runs to 15 residues. The CDR3 sequence is CSARGGQGRNEKLFF. Written as DNA, the CDR3 is TGCAGTGCTAGAGGTGGACAGGGGAGGAATGAAAAACTGTTTTTT.

DNA for the CDR3: TGCAGTGCTAGGCAGACTTCCTTCAGTGAGCAGTTCTTC. Its translation: CSARQTSFSEQFF. The chain carries TRBV20-1 and TRBJ2-1; D not resolved. V was trimmed by 3 bases and J by 9 bases, leaving 15 bases between them. CDR3 length: 13 amino acids. Germline CDR1 and CDR2: DFQATT and SNEGSKA (reference sequence).